Each of the 24 T cell receptor beta chains below was sequenced from the same sample in a study of T-cell memory formation after mild COVID-19. TCRdb re-derived calls from the 5' RACE reads in MiXCR, one entry per CDR3 protein. The table includes hundreds of thousands of distinct CDR3 sequences, about 20% detected once. Specimen: PBMCs or a T cell subset sorted from them (not recorded which). These TCRs come from an adult woman who had mild COVID-19 (a few samples of this study predate the infection). Cell type and time point are not known.

The chain links TRBV12-3 or TRBV12-4 to TRBJ2-2; D call uncertain. Between the trimmed V and J ends, which lost 8 bases and 5 bases, there was a span of 21 bases. The CDR3 is 16 residues long. CDR3 nucleotides: TGTGCCAGCTTACCCGTTTCCGCCAGACAAACCGGGGAGCTGTTTTTT. Translating gives CASLPVSARQTGELFF.

The chain is built from TRBV5-1 and TRBJ1-2; TRBD1 agrees at 10 bases. This CDR3 is 17 amino acids long. The germline CDR1 and CDR2 sequences are SGHRS and YFSETQ. V was clipped by 3 bases and J by 8 bases; unmatched bases: 16. CDR3 sequence: CASSSGVRDRGERGYTF. Here the CDR3 DNA reads TGCGCCAGCAGCTCTGGGGTCCGGGACAGGGGAGAGCGGGGCTACACCTTC.

This clonotype has more than one count but fewer than ten. The J gene is TRBJ2-5, the V gene TRBV6-2 or TRBV6-3; 7 bases are shared with TRBD2. The junction had 1 base not matched to a gene; V was cut back by 0 bases and J by 3 bases. Per the germline V gene, CDR1 is MNHEY and CDR2 is SVGEGT. This CDR3 region has 14 residues. In DNA, the CDR3 is TGTGCCAGCAGTTACTCGGGGGGGAAAGAGACCCAGTACTTC. The encoded protein is CASSYSGGKETQYF.

This chain joins TRBV29-1 and TRBJ2-1, with TRBD2 matching over 8 bases. Germline V gene data show CDR1 as SQVTM and CDR2 as ANQGSEA. This CDR3 region has 15 residues. V shed 5 bases, J shed 4 bases, and the junction held 10 bases outside the gene matches. The CDR3 DNA follows: TGCAGCGTTACGCCCGGACTAGCCGAATACAATGAGCAGTTCTTC. This gives the protein CSVTPGLAEYNEQFF.

V gene TRBV2 combines with J gene TRBJ2-1; D is uncertain. Germline loops: CDR1 SNHLY, CDR2 FYNNEI. Deletions cut 3 bases from V and 10 bases from J, with 16 bases between. The CDR3 contains 14 residues. CDR3 protein: CASSEWSAVQEQFF. CDR3 sequence (DNA): TGTGCCAGCAGTGAGTGGTCAGCAGTCCAGGAGCAGTTCTTC.

A few counts support this clonotype. The J gene is TRBJ2-1, the V gene TRBV7-6, with TRBD1 identical over 8 bases. Germline V gene sequence: CDR1 SGHVS, CDR2 FNYEAQ. With 1 base clipped from V and 10 bases from J, the junction kept 9 bases outside the gene matches. This CDR3 has 15 residues. CDR3 loop: CASSLDYGQGAEQFF. The CDR3 region has the DNA TGTGCCAGCAGCTTAGATTATGGGCAGGGGGCAGAGCAGTTCTTC.

This clonotype has only a few counts. The V and J genes are TRBV20-1 and TRBJ2-3, with 12 nucleotides matching TRBD2. J was trimmed by 0 bases and V by 6 bases; bases with no gene match: 7. Germline CDR1 DFQATT, CDR2 SNEGSKA (reference sequence). The CDR3 contains 16 residues. The CDR3 coding sequence is TGCAGTGCCCTCGGGGGGACTAGCGGGAGCACAGATACGCAGTATTTT. Translation: CSALGGTSGSTDTQYF.

This chain links TRBV10-3 with TRBJ1-5; D ambiguous. Trimming cost V 8 bases and J 0 bases, with 11 bases left between them. Looked up from germline, CDR1 is ENHRY and CDR2 is SYGVKD. This CDR3 comprises 14 residues. Here the CDR3 reads CAISAQDSNQPQHF. CDR3 bases: TGTGCCATCTCGGCGCAGGATAGCAATCAGCCCCAGCATTTT.

This chain uses TRBV29-1 with TRBJ1-2; tentatively, D is TRBD1 (6 bases). V lost 3 bases, J lost 0 bases, and 26 bases lay in between. The CDR3 totals 19 residues. CDR1 is SQVTM and CDR2 is ANQGSEA in the germline V gene. The CDR3 coding sequence is TGCAGCGTTGACGGTCGTCACAGGGACGGGAGTTTAGCTAACTATGGCTACACCTTC. Encoded protein: CSVDGRHRDGSLANYGYTF.

This clonotype occurred a few times. This chain links TRBV11-2 with TRBJ1-6; the D gene is possibly TRBD1 (6 bases). Germline lookup yields CDR1 SGHAT and CDR2 FQNNGV. Trimming took off 5 bases at V and 8 bases at J, with 16 bases between the two ends. This CDR3 has 15 amino acids. CDR3 region: CASSGGGRGDSPLHF. CDR3 nucleotides: TGTGCCAGCAGCGGTGGGGGCAGGGGTGATTCACCCCTCCACTTT.

The V gene is TRBV7-9, the J gene TRBJ1-5; maybe TRBD1 (5 bases). The CDR3 extends over 15 amino acids. Between the trimmed V and J ends, which lost 4 bases and 7 bases, there was a span of 17 bases. Germline V CDR1 and CDR2: SEHNR, FQNEAQ (reference sequence). CDR3 DNA: TGTGCCAGCAGCTCAGCGGGGGGTCTGGGACAGCCCCAGCATTTT. Its protein is CASSSAGGLGQPQHF.

The chain couples TRBV25-1 to TRBJ1-1; the match to TRBD1 covers 7 bases. Germline CDR1 reads MGHDK; CDR2 reads SYGVNS. The CDR3 runs to 16 residues. Trimming cost V 3 bases and J 3 bases; bases outside gene matches: 10. In DNA, the CDR3 is TGTGCCAGCAGTGATTGGGAGGACAGGACGGACACTGAAGCTTTCTTT. This encodes CASSDWEDRTDTEAFF.

In its sample, this clonotype was seen a few times. The rearrangement joins TRBV24-1 to TRBJ2-2; 9 bases agree with TRBD1. The V gene end was trimmed by 3 bases and the J gene end by 4 bases; junction bases not matched to a gene: 5. This CDR3 comprises 16 residues. Germline assignment: CDR1 KGHDR and CDR2 SFDVKD. CDR3 DNA: TGTGCCACCAGTGATCCCGGGACAGGGAGCACCGGGGAGCTGTTTTTT. It codes for CATSDPGTGSTGELFF.

The chain uses TRBV4-3 and TRBJ2-7; 9 bases align to TRBD2. The J segment lost 3 bases and the V segment lost 4 bases, leaving 10 bases of the junction unmatched. CDR3 length: 16 residues. Germline-derived CDR1 and CDR2 are LGHNA and YSLEER. CDR3 DNA: TGCGCCAGCAGCCTCGGAGGTAGCGGGAGAATCTACGAGCAGTACTTC. Translating gives CASSLGGSGRIYEQYF.

This clonotype was counted at least ten times. The J gene is TRBJ1-2, the V gene TRBV5-5; D call uncertain. Deletions cut 0 bases from V and 8 bases from J, with 8 bases between. Per the germline V gene, CDR1 is SGHKS and CDR2 is YYEKEE (reference sequence). The CDR3 is 12 residues long. CDR3 in amino acids: CASSLEGVGYTF. The CDR3 DNA is TGTGCCAGCAGCTTGGAGGGAGTAGGCTACACCTTC.

In its sample, this clonotype was seen a few times. V and J are TRBV7-8 and TRBJ2-2, with 8 bases aligning to TRBD1. The V and J ends lost 1 base and 5 bases, in that order; junction bases with no gene match: 12. The CDR3 covers 18 residues. In germline, CDR1 is SGHVS, CDR2 FQNEAQ. The CDR3 spells CASSLGFGGQEGTGELFF. The DNA for the CDR3 is TGTGCCAGCAGCTTAGGGTTTGGGGGACAGGAGGGGACCGGGGAGCTGTTTTTT.

The CDR3 here is CASSLGGVGGNEQFF. Here the CDR3 DNA reads TGCGCCAGCAGCTTGGGAGGGGTCGGCGGGAATGAGCAGTTCTTC. The chain couples TRBV5-1 to TRBJ2-1, with D possibly called TRBD1 or TRBD2 (5 bases each). Germline lookup yields CDR1 SGHRS and CDR2 YFSETQ. The CDR3 is 15 amino acids. Trimming shortened V by 0 bases and J by 7 bases, and 14 bases separated the two germline ends.

This sequence joins TRBV4-1 and TRBJ2-1, with 9 nucleotides matching TRBD2. Germline-derived CDR1 and CDR2 are MGHRA and YSYEKL. The CDR3 has 14 residues. J was trimmed by 8 bases and V by 4 bases; bases with no gene match: 6. CDR3 protein: CASSRGGGWDEQFF. CDR3 bases: TGCGCCAGCAGCCGCGGGGGGGGCTGGGATGAGCAGTTCTTC.

This sequence joins TRBV7-6 and TRBJ2-1; either TRBD1 or TRBD2 may supply D (7 bases each). Trimming cost V 5 bases and J 7 bases, with 18 bases left between them. The germline V gene encodes CDR1 SGHVS and CDR2 FNYEAQ. CDR3 length equals 15 residues. The CDR3 here is CASSVTQGRGNEQFF. DNA of the CDR3: TGTGCCAGCAGCGTGACACAGGGGAGGGGTAATGAGCAGTTCTTC.

This clonotype has just a few counts. The V gene is TRBV18, the J gene TRBJ2-3; 7 nucleotides align to TRBD1. Germline CDR1 and CDR2: KGHSH and LQKENI. The CDR3 runs 16 residues. V lost 3 bases and J lost 2; bases outside the gene matches: 8. CDR3 region: CASSPNTGAATDTQYF. In DNA, the CDR3 is TGTGCCAGCTCACCTAATACAGGGGCCGCCACAGATACGCAGTATTTT.

This clonotype was found a few times. The J gene is TRBJ2-6, the V gene TRBV5-1; TRBD2 matches 8 bases. The junction had 5 bases not matched to a gene; V was cut back by 2 bases and J by 4 bases. CDR1 is SGHRS, CDR2 YFSETQ, per germline. There are 16 residues in the CDR3. CDR3 sequence (DNA): TGCGCCAGCAGCTTCTACGGGGGGGCAGGGGCCAACGTCCTGACTTTC. It specifies CASSFYGGAGANVLTF.

This clonotype has more than one count but fewer than ten. The chain employs TRBV4-3 and TRBJ2-7, with D maybe TRBD1 (5 bases). The CDR3 has 15 amino acids. V gave up 4 bases and J gave up 1 base, with 14 bases separating them. Germline assignment: CDR1 LGHNA and CDR2 YSLEER. The CDR3 DNA reads as TGCGCCAGCAGCCTACAGCTACAGGAGTCCTACGAGCAGTACTTC. It yields the protein CASSLQLQESYEQYF.

The genes are TRBV9 and TRBJ2-3; 7 bases are a match to TRBD1. V was clipped by 4 bases and J by 0 bases; unmatched bases: 8. The CDR3 loop spans 16 amino acids. CDR1 and CDR2 from the germline V gene are SGDLS and YYNGEE. For the CDR3, the DNA is TGTGCCAGCAGCTTGAGACAGGGTGGGAGCACAGATACGCAGTATTTT. Its translation is CASSLRQGGSTDTQYF.

The chain has TRBV12-3 or TRBV12-4 and TRBJ1-2; the D is unclear. The ends were cut back, 1 base at V and 5 bases at J, with 11 bases in the middle. The CDR3 contains 14 residues. CDR3 loop: CASSLGERTYGYTF. The CDR3 DNA reads TGTGCCAGCAGTTTAGGGGAGAGGACTTATGGCTACACCTTC.